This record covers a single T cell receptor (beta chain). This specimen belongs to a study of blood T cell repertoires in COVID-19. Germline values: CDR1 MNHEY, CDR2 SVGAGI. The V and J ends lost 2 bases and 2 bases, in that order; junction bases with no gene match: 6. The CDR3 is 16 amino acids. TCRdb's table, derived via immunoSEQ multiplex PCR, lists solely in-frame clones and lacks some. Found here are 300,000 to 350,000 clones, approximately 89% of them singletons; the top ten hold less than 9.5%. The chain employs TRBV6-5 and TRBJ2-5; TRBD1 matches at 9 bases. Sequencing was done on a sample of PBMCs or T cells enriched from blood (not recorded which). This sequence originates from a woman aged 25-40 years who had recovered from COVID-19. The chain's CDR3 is CASSYAIDRGQETQYF. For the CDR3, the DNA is TGTGCCAGCAGTTACGCGATAGACAGGGGGCAAGAGACCCAGTACTTC.